These 27 T cell receptor beta chains share one sample of origin, sequenced in a study of CD8+CD57+ T cells in acquired aplastic anemia. CDR3 and TCR beta VDJ profiling relied on a genomic DNA template. TCRdb itself ran the reads through MiXCR, one entry per CDR3 protein. The repertoire consists of about 270,000 distinct CDR3 sequences, with roughly 50% occurring once and the leading ten covering roughly 8%. The sample was sorted CD4+, CD8+, or CD8+CD57+ T cells (not recorded which) from PBMCs. These TCRs come from a human donor with severe aplastic anemia or a healthy control (not recorded which).

This clonotype has ten or more counts. The gene calls are TRBV9 and TRBJ2-5, with D possibly being TRBD1 (6 bases). The CDR3 sequence is 15 residues long. From germline, CDR1 is SGDLS and CDR2 YYNGEE. Deletions cut 4 bases from V and 2 bases from J, with 15 bases between. CDR3 DNA: TGTGCCAGCAGCCATCTAAGGGGGAATCAAGAGACCCAGTACTTC. Its protein is CASSHLRGNQETQYF.

This chain uses TRBV19 with TRBJ1-2; D ambiguous. V was pared by 3 bases and J by 5 bases, with 4 bases between. The CDR3 loop spans 11 amino acids. Germline V gene data show CDR1 as LNHDA and CDR2 as SQIVND (reference sequence). CDR3 loop: CASSMAYGYTF. In DNA form, the CDR3 reads TGTGCCAGTAGTATGGCGTATGGCTACACCTTC.

This clonotype was found a few times. V and J are TRBV20-1 and TRBJ1-6; the match to TRBD1 covers 9 bases. The CDR3 covers 15 residues. V gave up 5 bases and J gave up 8 bases; unmatched junction bases: 10. Per germline, CDR1 DFQATT and CDR2 SNEGSKA (reference sequence). CDR3 in DNA: TGCAGTGCTTTTTTAGGGGGACAGGGTGATTCACCCCTCCACTTT. Residues: CSAFLGGQGDSPLHF.

This clonotype was seen once. The J gene is TRBJ2-7, the V gene TRBV25-1, with 12 nucleotides matching TRBD2. Germline V lookup: CDR1 MGHDK, CDR2 SYGVNS. J gave up 6 bases and V 1 base, and 10 bases lay outside the gene matches. The CDR3 has 17 amino acids. The CDR3 region is CASSESLAGGPPSEQYF. CDR3 DNA sequence: TGTGCCAGCAGTGAATCTCTAGCGGGGGGGCCGCCGTCCGAGCAGTACTTC.

The rearrangement links TRBV20-1 to TRBJ2-6; D unresolved. V was clipped by 0 bases and J by 1 base, with 7 bases between them. CDR1 and CDR2 from the germline V gene are DFQATT and SNEGSKA (reference sequence). The CDR3 loop spans 15 amino acids. The CDR3 loop reads CSARDELSGANVLTF. CDR3 nucleotides: TGCAGTGCTAGAGATGAGTTATCTGGGGCCAACGTCCTGACTTTC.

J is TRBJ2-7 and V is TRBV10-1; tentative D call: TRBD1 (5 bases). CDR3 length: 14 amino acids. Germline CDR1 reads WNHNN; CDR2 reads SYGVQD (reference sequence). Between the trimmed V and J ends, which lost 5 bases and 3 bases, there was a span of 14 bases. As DNA, the CDR3 is TGCGCCAGCAGTCAGGGTCGACTGGTCTACGAGCAGTACTTC. Amino acid sequence: CASSQGRLVYEQYF.

On this clonotype itself: One junction end disagrees with the germline gene, perhaps due to a read error. The chain couples TRBV4-1 to TRBJ2-7, with a possible D match to TRBD1 (5 bases). The CDR3 sequence is 15 residues long. Per germline, CDR1 MGHRA and CDR2 YSYEKL. The CDR3 spells CAGSQDYRGSYEQYF. CDR3 nucleotides: TGCGCCGGCAGCCAAGATTATAGGGGTTCCTACGAGCAGTACTTC.

The table lists this clonotype with many counts. This chain connects TRBV7-3 to TRBJ1-6, with TRBD1 matching 7 bases. The V gene end was trimmed by 2 bases and the J gene end by 7 bases; junction bases not matched to a gene: 11. This CDR3 comprises 17 residues. In germline, CDR1 is SGHTA, CDR2 FQGTGA. The chain's CDR3 is CASSLGDSRFGNSPLHF. The CDR3 DNA is TGTGCCAGCAGCTTAGGGGACAGTCGGTTTGGCAATTCACCCCTCCACTTT.

J is TRBJ1-2 and V is TRBV2; D call uncertain. This CDR3 is built from 15 residues. Germline V gene sequence: CDR1 SNHLY, CDR2 FYNNEI. The germline V and J ends were trimmed by 5 bases and 0 bases, with 13 bases remaining between them. The CDR3 region is CASSPEQYTNYGYTF. The CDR3 DNA follows: TGTGCCAGCAGTCCAGAACAGTATACTAACTATGGCTACACCTTC.

The chain's CDR3 is CATSDGYGAQYF. CDR3 DNA: TGTGCCACCAGTGATGGATACGGGGCGCAGTATTTT. The gene calls are TRBV24-1 and TRBJ2-3; TRBD2 might be the D (5 bases). This CDR3 comprises 12 residues. V was cut by 3 bases and J by 10 bases, with 10 bases left in between. Germline values: CDR1 KGHDR, CDR2 SFDVKD.

This sequence joins TRBV6-5 and TRBJ2-1; D is unresolved. Trimming removed 7 bases at V and 3 bases at J, with 7 bases between. This CDR3 contains 12 residues. Germline V lookup: CDR1 MNHEY, CDR2 SVGAGI. The DNA of the CDR3 is TGTGCCAGCAAAGGCTACTACAATGAGCAGTTCTTC. It is translated as CASKGYYNEQFF.

Written as DNA, the CDR3 is TGTGCCAGTAGTCTGAGAAGCCAGCCAGATACGCAGTATTTT. Its protein product is CASSLRSQPDTQYF. V usage is TRBV19 and J usage is TRBJ2-3, with unresolved D. This CDR3 has 14 amino acids. Germline V gives CDR1 LNHDA, CDR2 SQIVND (reference sequence). The V end was cut by 5 bases, the J end by 4 bases, with 13 bases between.

The chain is built from TRBV5-1 and TRBJ2-3, with 8 nucleotides matching TRBD1. The CDR3 totals 15 residues. The germline V gene has CDR1 SGHRS and CDR2 YFSETQ. Germline trimming cut 4 bases from V and 1 base from J; bases unmatched to any gene: 5. The CDR3 DNA follows: TGCGCCAGCAGCCCAGGGGGCCTCGGCACAGATACGCAGTATTTT. Its protein product is CASSPGGLGTDTQYF.

This clonotype was observed at least ten times. This sequence joins TRBV6-6 and TRBJ2-7, with D possibly matching TRBD2 (5 bases). Germline V lookup: CDR1 MNHNY, CDR2 SVGAGI (reference sequence). V lost 0 bases and J lost 3, with 9 bases in between. The CDR3 runs 14 residues. The CDR3 DNA sequence: TGTGCCAGCAGTTACTCGCCGGGAAGCTACGAGCAGTACTTC. This codes for CASSYSPGSYEQYF.

This rearrangement joins TRBV19 to TRBJ1-5, with 7 bases lining up with TRBD1. Germline V gene sequence: CDR1 LNHDA, CDR2 SQIVND (reference sequence). After removal of 3 bases from V and 5 bases from J, the junction contained 4 bases not matched to a gene. CDR3 length equals 14 residues. The CDR3 DNA reads as TGTGCCAGTAGTATCTGGGGACAGTATCAGCCCCAGCATTTT. It translates to CASSIWGQYQPQHF.

This clonotype came up a few times. The chain joins TRBV6-2 or TRBV6-3 to TRBJ2-5, with D perhaps TRBD1 or TRBD2 (7 bases each). V lost 2 bases, J lost 13 bases, and 23 bases lay in between. The CDR3 is 15 residues long. CDR1 is MNHEY and CDR2 is SVGEGT in the germline V gene. The CDR3 DNA reads as TGTGCCAGCAGTTACCGGAGGGGGCCCAGCGGGGAAGGGTACTTC. This translates into CASSYRRGPSGEGYF.

The chain links TRBV4-3 to TRBJ2-1; no reliable D call. CDR1 is LGHNA and CDR2 is YSLEER in the germline V gene. CDR3 size: 13 residues. Trimming pared 8 bases from V and 6 bases from J, leaving 14 bases between. CDR3 loop: CASQARSGNEQFF. CDR3 DNA sequence: TGCGCCAGCCAAGCCCGGTCCGGCAATGAGCAGTTCTTC.

This sequence joins TRBV7-2 and TRBJ1-1; 9 bases map to TRBD1. Germline V gene sequence: CDR1 SGHTA, CDR2 FQGNSA. The trim removed 1 base at V and 0 bases at J, leaving 3 bases unmatched. The CDR3 runs 16 residues. CDR3 coding DNA: TGTGCCAGCAGCTTAGTGGACAGGGGATTGAACACTGAAGCTTTCTTT. Protein product: CASSLVDRGLNTEAFF.

The chain has TRBV24-1 and TRBJ2-3, with TRBD2 as a possible D gene (6 bases). This CDR3 contains 13 residues. Germline assignment: CDR1 KGHDR and CDR2 SFDVKD. V was shortened by 3 bases and J by 9 bases, with 12 bases between the two germline ends. Here the CDR3 reads CATSDPRGVTQYF. CDR3 sequence (DNA): TGTGCCACCAGTGATCCACGCGGGGTAACGCAGTATTTT.

In this sample, this clonotype turned up many times. The chain uses TRBV2 and TRBJ2-6; D is uncertain. The CDR3 is made up of 12 amino acids. Looked up from germline, CDR1 is SNHLY and CDR2 is FYNNEI. V was clipped by 6 bases and J by 1 base, with 1 base between them. CDR3 nucleotide sequence: TGTGCCAGCAGGTCTGGGGCCAACGTCCTGACTTTC. This encodes CASRSGANVLTF.

In the case of this clonotype: A single base separates this from a much larger clone, so it may be a read error. This chain links TRBV10-3 with TRBJ2-2; D may be TRBD2 (6 bases). Trimming removed 10 bases at V and 1 base at J, with 19 bases between. The CDR3 extends over 16 amino acids. Germline lookup yields CDR1 ENHRY and CDR2 SYGVKD. The CDR3 DNA reads TGTGCCAGCCTGACCCCACGGGGAGGGAACACCGGGGAGCTGTTTTTT. Its translation: CASLTPRGGNTGELFF.

This chain joins TRBV20-1 and TRBJ2-3, with 9 bases that match TRBD2. J was trimmed by 2 bases and V by 6 bases; bases with no gene match: 12. Per the germline V gene, CDR1 is DFQATT and CDR2 is SNEGSKA (reference sequence). The CDR3 loop spans 16 amino acids. The DNA of the CDR3 is TGCAGTGCCAGGCATCCGGGACTAGCAGCCACAGATACGCAGTATTTT. Its protein product is CSARHPGLAATDTQYF.

This clonotype was recorded at least ten times. The J gene is TRBJ2-2, the V gene TRBV6-1; the D gene could be TRBD1 or TRBD2 (5 bases each). Germline values: CDR1 MNHNS, CDR2 SASEGT. The CDR3 is 15 residues long. The V and J ends lost 6 bases and 1 base respectively, with 12 bases between them. The CDR3 DNA sequence: TGTGCCAGCAGAACCGGGACGGGGAACACCGGGGAGCTGTTTTTT. Its protein is CASRTGTGNTGELFF.

The chain is built from TRBV7-8 and TRBJ1-6; TRBD1 matches 8 bases. Per the germline V gene, CDR1 is SGHVS and CDR2 is FQNEAQ. The trim removed 1 base at V and 7 bases at J, leaving 9 bases unmatched. This CDR3 region has 17 residues. CDR3 coding DNA: TGTGCCAGCAGCTTAGGTGGGACAGGTTTCCCGAATTCACCCCTCCACTTT. Amino acid sequence: CASSLGGTGFPNSPLHF.

V gene TRBV20-1 combines with J gene TRBJ2-3, with 7 bases that match TRBD1. This CDR3 has 17 amino acids. Germline V gives CDR1 DFQATT, CDR2 SNEGSKA (reference sequence). V lost 3 bases, J lost 4 bases, and 16 bases stayed unmatched. The CDR3 region is CSARVGGHRGFPDTQYF. The CDR3 DNA is TGCAGTGCTAGGGTTGGGGGCCACAGGGGTTTCCCAGATACGCAGTATTTT.

This clonotype appeared many times. This chain joins TRBV6-1 and TRBJ2-2; 11 nucleotides match TRBD2. V gave up 4 bases and J gave up 0 bases; unmatched junction bases: 10. The CDR3 is 19 amino acids. Germline CDR1 and CDR2: MNHNS and SASEGT. In DNA, the CDR3 is TGTGCCAGCAGTGCCAAGTTACTAGCGGGGGTCGCGAACACCGGGGAGCTGTTTTTT. Translated, it gives CASSAKLLAGVANTGELFF.

This clonotype occurred once. The V and J genes are TRBV24-1 and TRBJ2-3, with unresolved D. The germline V gene has CDR1 KGHDR and CDR2 SFDVKD. This CDR3 region has 16 residues. Trimming stripped 4 bases from V and 1 base from J, with 14 bases between. In DNA, the CDR3 is TGTGCCACCAGTGACCCAACTAAGGGCCGCACAGATACGCAGTATTTT. Protein product: CATSDPTKGRTDTQYF.